The 14 T cell receptor beta chains below were found in one sample sequenced in a study of T cell repertoires in aging, cancer and after chemotherapy. Amplification of TCR beta used genomic DNA extracted from peripheral blood. Multiplex touch-down PCR with TRB-A/B primers amplified rearranged V-D-J TRB sequences. Via MiXCR, TCRdb re-called the multiplex PCR reads, giving one row per CDR3 protein. This sample has about 6,100 distinct CDR3 sequences; around a third occur once, and the top ten carry around 31%. The sequenced material came from blood. These receptors all stem from a human donor with a blood cancer.

In its sample, this clonotype is medium-sized. The CDR3 DNA is TGCAGCGTGGGTGACAGGGACGAGACCCAGTACTTC. This translates into CSVGDRDETQYF. The rearrangement links TRBV29-1 to TRBJ2-5; TRBD1 aligns across 7 bases. J lost 5 bases, V lost 6 bases, and 6 bases had no gene match. Germline-derived CDR1 and CDR2 are SQVTM and ANQGSEA. The length of the CDR3 is 12 residues.

The chain combines TRBV13 with TRBJ2-7; 7 bases match TRBD2. The CDR3 is made up of 14 amino acids. V was pared by 3 bases and J by 5 bases, with 7 bases of the junction left unmatched. Germline V lookup: CDR1 PRHDT, CDR2 FYEKMQ (reference sequence). CDR3 coding DNA: TGTGCCAGCAGCTTGTTCGGGGGGTCTGACGAGCAGTACTTC. This gives the protein CASSLFGGSDEQYF.

This clonotype is deemed medium-sized (0.01 to 0.1%). The chain carries TRBV18 and TRBJ2-7; D is unclear. This CDR3 contains 13 residues. V was clipped by 1 base and J by 4 bases, with 8 bases between them. Germline loops: CDR1 KGHSH, CDR2 LQKENI. As DNA, the CDR3 is TGTGCCAGCTCACCACAGGGCTGGTACGAGCAGTACTTC. Protein: CASSPQGWYEQYF.

This clonotype is medium-sized. CDR3 region: CASSSGARGANVLTF. Here the CDR3 DNA reads TGTGCCAGCAGCTCCGGGGCGCGGGGGGCCAACGTCCTGACTTTC. The chain couples TRBV11-3 to TRBJ2-6, with D possibly called TRBD1 or TRBD2 (5 bases each). Germline V gene sequence: CDR1 SGHNT, CDR2 YENEEA. This CDR3 is 15 amino acids long. V was pared by 4 bases and J by 4 bases, with 11 bases between. The full variable domain, completed using reference TRBV11-3 and TRBJ2-6, is EAGVVQSPRYKIIEKKQPVAFWCNPISGHNTLYWYLQNLGQGPELLIRYENEEAVDDSQLPKDRFSAERLKGVDSTLKIQPAELGDSAVYLCASSSGARGANVLTFGAGSRLTVL.

This clonotype was counted a few times. The chain couples TRBV12-3 or TRBV12-4 to TRBJ2-3, with TRBD2 matching 8 bases. The CDR3 sequence is 14 residues long. Germline trimming cut 3 bases from V and 4 bases from J; bases unmatched to any gene: 3. The CDR3 sequence: CASSFNGGADTQYF. The CDR3 DNA sequence: TGTGCCAGCAGTTTCAACGGGGGGGCAGATACGCAGTATTTT.

Within the sample, this clonotype is medium-sized. The chain employs TRBV6-5 and TRBJ1-4; no firm D call. The CDR3 is 13 amino acids. Germline-derived CDR1 and CDR2 are MNHEY and SVGAGI. The V gene lost 2 bases and the J gene lost 7 bases, with 8 bases spanning the gap. The DNA for the CDR3 is TGTGCCAGCAGTTACAGCGCGGGTGAAAAACTGTTTTTT. Translating gives CASSYSAGEKLFF.

CDR3 coding DNA: TGTGCCAGCAGCATGGCGGCCTCGTGGTATCAGCCCCAGCATTTT. Translation gives CASSMAASWYQPQHF. This chain uses TRBV5-6 with TRBJ1-5; the D is unclear. V was shortened by 4 bases and J by 5 bases, with 16 bases between the two germline ends. CDR1 and CDR2 from the germline V gene are SGHDT and YYEEEE. CDR3 length: 15 amino acids. Full variable domain (remainder filled in from reference TRBV5-6 and TRBJ1-5): DAGVTQSPTHLIKTRGQQVTLRCSPKSGHDTVSWYQQALGQGPQFIFQYYEEEERQRGNFPDRFSGHQFPNYSSELNVNALLLGDSALYLCASSMAASWYQPQHFGDGTRLSIL.

CDR3 protein: CASSSRTSNEQFF. The CDR3 nucleotides read TGTGCCAGCAGCTCCCGGACGTCCAATGAGCAGTTCTTC. This rearrangement joins TRBV7-2 to TRBJ2-1; no clear D gene. CDR1 SGHTA and CDR2 FQGNSA come from the germline V gene. The CDR3 loop spans 13 amino acids. Trimming left V 4 bases short and J 6 bases short, with 10 bases between.

In this sample, this clonotype is medium-sized. The gene calls are TRBV11-3 and TRBJ2-2, with D tentatively TRBD1 or TRBD2 (5 bases each). The CDR3 is 14 residues long. The V and J ends lost 6 bases and 0 bases respectively, with 8 bases between them. In germline, CDR1 is SGHNT, CDR2 YENEEA. CDR3 in amino acids: CASRGRTNTGELFF. CDR3 sequence (DNA): TGTGCCAGCAGGGGACGGACGAACACCGGGGAGCTGTTTTTT.

The V call is TRBV6-6, the J call TRBJ2-6; D is unresolved. Germline CDR1 MNHNY, CDR2 SVGAGI (reference sequence). This CDR3 spans 18 amino acids. V was clipped by 2 bases and J by 6 bases, with 20 bases between them. Here the CDR3 reads CASSYNLKGSSEANVLTF. The DNA of the CDR3 is TGTGCCAGCAGTTACAACCTAAAAGGGTCCTCCGAGGCCAACGTCCTGACTTTC.

The chain recombines TRBV7-9 with TRBJ1-1; no clear D. The ends were cut back, 5 bases at V and 2 bases at J, with 9 bases in the middle. Per the germline V gene, CDR1 is SEHNR and CDR2 is FQNEAQ (reference sequence). The CDR3 runs to 13 residues. In DNA, the CDR3 is TGTGCCAGCAGCCCGCAAGCTAACACTGAAGCTTTCTTT. It specifies CASSPQANTEAFF.

The sample holds a few counts of this clonotype. The chain recombines TRBV30 with TRBJ1-2; the match to TRBD1 covers 9 bases. This CDR3 has 18 amino acids. Germline CDR1 and CDR2: GTSNPN and SVGIG (reference sequence). V lost 3 bases to trimming and J lost 0 bases; unmatched junction nucleotides: 14. In DNA form, the CDR3 reads TGTGCCTGGAGCCCCGGACCGGGACAGGGAAAAGCTAACTATGGCTACACCTTC. Translating it yields CAWSPGPGQGKANYGYTF.

V gene TRBV7-6 combines with J gene TRBJ2-2; no clear D. Germline assignment: CDR1 SGHVS and CDR2 FNYEAQ. Trimming shortened V by 4 bases and J by 1 base, and 7 bases separated the two germline ends. The length of the CDR3 is 14 residues. In DNA form, the CDR3 reads TGTGCCAGCAGCTCCAGACAGAACACCGGGGAGCTGTTTTTT. Its translation: CASSSRQNTGELFF.

This clonotype was counted between two and nine times. J is TRBJ2-2 and V is TRBV6-1; D is ambiguous. The ends were cut back, 2 bases at V and 6 bases at J, with 10 bases in the middle. Germline loops: CDR1 MNHNS, CDR2 SASEGT. This CDR3 has 14 residues. The CDR3 is CASSEIGPAGELFF. The CDR3 DNA is TGTGCCAGCAGTGAAATCGGGCCGGCCGGGGAGCTGTTTTTT.